One and the same sample provided the 32 T cell receptor beta chains below, sequenced in a study of CD8 T cells in ankylosing spondylitis. Notes on the study in general: Seven to nine highly homologous variants formed a TCR beta motif that appeared characteristic of ankylosing spondylitis blood.

TCRdb reanalysed the 5' RACE reads using MiXCR and keeps one entry per CDR3 protein. The sample lists approximately 400,000 distinct CDR3 sequences, about a sixth occurring once. Their antigen targets remain unknown. Sequencing was performed on blood, either unsorted or a sorted T cell fraction (not recorded which). These receptors were obtained from a male donor with ankylosing spondylitis.

The chain combines TRBV11-2 with TRBJ1-1; D is possibly TRBD1 (5 bases). CDR3 length equals 13 residues. The germline CDR1 and CDR2 sequences are SGHAT and FQNNGV. The V and J ends lost 5 bases and 5 bases respectively, with 12 bases between them. The CDR3 loop is CASSRGGPTEAFF. DNA of the CDR3: TGTGCCAGCAGCCGGGGGGGACCGACTGAAGCTTTCTTT.

This clonotype was counted only a few times. The chain recombines TRBV29-1 with TRBJ2-7, with D perhaps TRBD1 (6 bases). Germline loops: CDR1 SQVTM, CDR2 ANQGSEA. The CDR3 covers 13 residues. With 6 bases removed from V and 4 bases from J, the gap between germline ends came to 16 bases. The CDR3 bases are TGCAGCGTCGCCGACAGGATCTTATACGAGCAGTACTTC. Translated, it gives CSVADRILYEQYF.

This clonotype was observed a handful of times. The genes are TRBV5-1 and TRBJ2-3; 12 bases agree with TRBD2. The germline CDR1 and CDR2 sequences are SGHRS and YFSETQ. J gave up 1 base and V 9 bases, and 15 bases lay outside the gene matches. The CDR3 runs to 18 residues. CDR3 DNA sequence: TGCGCCACCCGGAACGGGGCTAGCGGGAGGGCCGGCACAGATACGCAGTATTTT. The encoded protein is CATRNGASGRAGTDTQYF.

This clonotype was detected ten times or more. The chain employs TRBV5-1 and TRBJ1-4; D call uncertain. Trimming pared 2 bases from V and 8 bases from J, leaving 13 bases between. The CDR3 is 14 amino acids. Germline V CDR1 and CDR2: SGHRS, YFSETQ. The CDR3 loop reads CASSFGPSGEKLFF. CDR3 nucleotides: TGCGCCAGCAGCTTTGGACCAAGCGGGGAAAAACTGTTTTTT.

The V call is TRBV3-1, the J call TRBJ1-1, with no clear D. This CDR3 region has 13 residues. V was clipped by 5 bases and J by 4 bases, with 11 bases between them. Germline V gene sequence: CDR1 LGHDT, CDR2 YNNKEL (reference sequence). CDR3 sequence (DNA): TGTGCCAGCAGCTCCCGACCGGGCACTGAAGCTTTCTTT. The encoded protein is CASSSRPGTEAFF.

This clonotype was detected a few times. The rearrangement links TRBV27 to TRBJ1-2; D may be TRBD1 (5 bases). CDR1 and CDR2 (germline): MNHEY, SMNVEV (reference sequence). The CDR3 runs to 13 residues. The V end was cut by 5 bases, the J end by 3 bases, with 10 bases between. CDR3 DNA: TGTGCCAGCAGTCCCCAGGGCCACTATGGCTACACCTTC. Its translation is CASSPQGHYGYTF.

The rearrangement links TRBV7-9 to TRBJ2-7; 13 bases agree with TRBD2. The CDR3 consists of 15 residues. V was clipped by 5 bases and J by 5 bases; unmatched bases: 6. CDR1 and CDR2 from the germline V gene are SEHNR and FQNEAQ (reference sequence). This chain's CDR3 is CASSILAGGPHEQYF. Here the CDR3 DNA reads TGTGCCAGCAGCATACTAGCGGGGGGGCCCCACGAGCAGTACTTC.

CDR3 nucleotide sequence: TGTGCCAGCAGCTTAAGCCCTCGGCCGAACACTGAAGCTTTCTTT. As protein: CASSLSPRPNTEAFF. The gene calls are TRBV7-3 and TRBJ1-1; D is undetermined. The CDR3 is 15 amino acids. The V gene's germline CDR1 is SGHTA and CDR2 FQGTGA. V gave up 1 base and J gave up 1 base, with 10 bases separating them.

This clonotype was observed a few times. The V gene is TRBV12-5, the J gene TRBJ2-1; D uncertain. Germline loops: CDR1 LGHNT, CDR2 FRNRAP. CDR3 length: 14 amino acids. Trimming removed 1 base at V and 10 bases at J, with 14 bases between. This chain's CDR3 is CASGLGDGRTEQFF. As DNA, the CDR3 is TGTGCTAGTGGTTTGGGGGATGGAAGGACGGAGCAGTTCTTC.

This chain connects TRBV7-9 to TRBJ2-1; possible D gene TRBD1, 5 bases. The V gene's germline CDR1 is SEHNR and CDR2 FQNEAQ (reference sequence). There are 15 residues in the CDR3. V lost 1 base to trimming and J lost 8 bases, with 15 bases between them. As DNA, the CDR3 is TGTGCCAGCAGCTTAGAATTTCCAGGGCTTGATGAGCAGTTCTTC. Translating it yields CASSLEFPGLDEQFF.

The J gene is TRBJ1-2, the V gene TRBV28; no clear D. The CDR3 totals 14 residues. Germline CDR1 is MDHEN and CDR2 is SYDVKM. V was shortened by 10 bases and J by 0 bases, with 15 bases between the two germline ends. The CDR3 protein is CATAGQLANYGYTF. CDR3 DNA: TGTGCCACCGCCGGTCAGCTAGCTAACTATGGCTACACCTTC.

This rearrangement joins TRBV4-2 to TRBJ1-4, with a possible D match to TRBD1 (5 bases). Trimming cost V 0 bases and J 5 bases, with 10 bases left between them. Germline loops: CDR1 LGHNA, CDR2 YNFKEQ. The CDR3 loop spans 15 amino acids. CDR3 sequence reads: CASSQDPGGNEKLFF. CDR3 nucleotides: TGTGCCAGCAGCCAAGACCCCGGGGGAAATGAAAAACTGTTTTTT.

V and J are TRBV12-3 or TRBV12-4 and TRBJ2-2; D not certain. Trimming removed 6 bases at V and 0 bases at J, with 8 bases between. The CDR3 extends over 14 amino acids. In DNA, the CDR3 is TGTGCCAGCAGCCCGATCTCGAACACCGGGGAGCTGTTTTTT. Translated: CASSPISNTGELFF.

This clonotype showed up just a few times. J is TRBJ2-1 and V is TRBV5-1; TRBD1 or TRBD2 may be the D gene (5 bases each). The germline V gene has CDR1 SGHRS and CDR2 YFSETQ. The V end lost 2 bases, the J end lost 6 bases, and 12 bases lay between the germline ends. CDR3 length: 14 residues. DNA of the CDR3: TGCGCCAGCAGCTTCCCCGGGACCACCAATGAGCAGTTCTTC. It is translated as CASSFPGTTNEQFF.

This chain connects TRBV3-1 to TRBJ2-3; D might be TRBD1 or TRBD2, each matching 5 bases. V dropped 3 bases and J dropped 0 bases, with 10 bases sitting between them. Germline loops: CDR1 LGHDT, CDR2 YNNKEL (reference sequence). The CDR3 loop spans 15 amino acids. For the CDR3, the DNA is TGTGCCAGCAGCCACCGGGACCTGAGCACAGATACGCAGTATTTT. It specifies CASSHRDLSTDTQYF.

V usage is TRBV12-3 or TRBV12-4 and J usage is TRBJ1-1, with D possibly being TRBD1 (5 bases). Trimming took 6 bases from V and 4 from J, leaving 27 bases between them. This CDR3 is 18 amino acids long. CDR3 sequence: CASSSLPGWPGGGTEAFF. The CDR3 coding sequence is TGTGCCAGCAGCTCCCTCCCCGGTTGGCCCGGGGGGGGCACTGAAGCTTTCTTT.

DNA for the CDR3: TGTGCCAGCAGCCAAGAGCAGTGGGGCCTGGACAGAGGAAGAGAAACCCAGTACTTC. The encoded protein is CASSQEQWGLDRGRETQYF. The chain carries TRBV3-1 and TRBJ2-5, with D perhaps matching TRBD1 (6 bases). Germline V lookup: CDR1 LGHDT, CDR2 YNNKEL (reference sequence). This CDR3 contains 19 residues. V lost 0 bases to trimming and J lost 8 bases, with 28 bases between them.

This clonotype has ten or more counts. The chain employs TRBV5-1 and TRBJ1-1; D is unresolved. The germline CDR1 and CDR2 sequences are SGHRS and YFSETQ. V was pared by 2 bases and J by 2 bases, with 10 bases between. CDR3 length: 14 residues. The CDR3: CASSLETANTEAFF. CDR3 sequence (DNA): TGCGCCAGCAGCTTAGAAACAGCTAACACTGAAGCTTTCTTT.

V usage is TRBV20-1 and J usage is TRBJ2-3; 7 nucleotides agree with TRBD2. CDR1 DFQATT and CDR2 SNEGSKA come from the germline V gene (reference sequence). The CDR3 sequence is 14 residues long. With 1 base clipped from V and 2 bases from J, the junction kept 3 bases outside the gene matches. The CDR3: CSARGGTNTDTQYF. The CDR3, as DNA: TGCAGTGCTAGAGGCGGGACTAACACAGATACGCAGTATTTT.

The chain recombines TRBV28 with TRBJ1-6; D gene unclear. CDR3 size: 16 residues. CDR1 and CDR2 (germline): MDHEN, SYDVKM. Trimming took off 6 bases at V and 7 bases at J, with 19 bases between the two ends. The CDR3 nucleotides read TGTGCCAGCAGGACCTTCGGGGAATCTAGCAATTCACCCCTCCACTTT. Its protein is CASRTFGESSNSPLHF.

This clonotype came up a few times. The genes are TRBV6-2 or TRBV6-3 and TRBJ2-2; TRBD1 matches at 8 bases. The CDR3 is 18 residues long. Germline-derived CDR1 and CDR2 are MNHEY and SVGEGT. Trimming at V came to 5 bases and at J to 5 bases, leaving 16 bases not matched to a gene. This chain's CDR3 is CASSLTRDRWEPTGELFF. The DNA of the CDR3 is TGTGCCAGCAGTCTTACTCGGGACAGGTGGGAACCAACCGGGGAGCTGTTTTTT.

This clonotype was counted many times. J is TRBJ1-5 and V is TRBV6-6; D is ambiguous. Trimming took off 6 bases at V and 1 base at J, with 4 bases between the two ends. CDR1 is MNHNY and CDR2 is SVGAGI in the germline V gene (reference sequence). This CDR3 comprises 12 residues. The CDR3 sequence: CASRLSNQPQHF. In DNA, the CDR3 is TGTGCCAGCAGGCTAAGCAATCAGCCCCAGCATTTT.

In this sample, this clonotype turned up a few times. The chain couples TRBV7-2 to TRBJ2-5; no reliable D call. The CDR3 consists of 13 residues. In germline, CDR1 is SGHTA, CDR2 FQGNSA. V was pared by 2 bases and J by 8 bases, with 12 bases between. CDR3 residues: CASSLKLIGTQYF. As DNA, the CDR3 is TGTGCCAGCAGCTTAAAGCTAATTGGAACCCAGTACTTC.

The chain links TRBV28 to TRBJ2-1, with TRBD2 identical over 13 bases. Germline V gene data show CDR1 as MDHEN and CDR2 as SYDVKM. This CDR3 is built from 17 residues. V shed 6 bases and J 1 base; nucleotides not matched to a gene: 6. The CDR3: CASSRTSGSKSYNEQFF. The CDR3 DNA reads as TGTGCCAGCAGCCGGACTAGCGGGAGCAAGTCCTACAATGAGCAGTTCTTC.

This clonotype was detected a few times. The chain combines TRBV7-9 with TRBJ1-6; possible D gene TRBD1, 6 bases. V lost 1 base to trimming and J lost 3 bases, with 7 bases between them. Per the germline V gene, CDR1 is SEHNR and CDR2 is FQNEAQ (reference sequence). The CDR3 has 15 amino acids. CDR3 in amino acids: CASSLEGGYNSPLHF. CDR3 sequence (DNA): TGTGCCAGCAGCTTAGAGGGGGGCTATAATTCACCCCTCCACTTT. Drawing the rest from reference TRBV7-9 and TRBJ1-6, the complete variable domain is DTGVSQNPRHKITKRGQNVTFRCDPISEHNRLYWYRQTLGQGPEFLTYFQNEAQLEKSRLLSDRFSAERPKGSFSTLEIQRTEQGDSAMYLCASSLEGGYNSPLHFGNGTRLTVT.

There are a few counts of this clonotype. This rearrangement joins TRBV7-2 to TRBJ2-7; 7 bases are shared with TRBD2. Germline V gives CDR1 SGHTA, CDR2 FQGNSA. Trimming at V came to 5 bases and at J to 6 bases, leaving 7 bases not matched to a gene. The CDR3 spans 13 residues. In nucleotides, the CDR3 is TGTGCCAGCAGCGCCAAACTAGCGAGCGAGCAGTACTTC. It translates to CASSAKLASEQYF.

This rearrangement joins TRBV5-1 to TRBJ2-1; a weak D match, TRBD2 (5 bases). Germline CDR1 SGHRS, CDR2 YFSETQ. The CDR3 covers 16 residues. V lost 0 bases, J lost 5 bases, and 15 bases lay in between. The CDR3 loop reads CASSLERWGPHNEQFF. DNA of the CDR3: TGCGCCAGCAGCTTGGAGCGGTGGGGTCCCCACAATGAGCAGTTCTTC.

The chain employs TRBV3-1 and TRBJ1-1, with D perhaps TRBD1 (5 bases). The CDR3 covers 15 residues. The germline gives CDR1 LGHDT, CDR2 YNNKEL (reference sequence). V lost 4 bases to trimming and J lost 4 bases, with 16 bases between them. The CDR3 nucleotides read TGTGCCAGCAGCCCCATCTGGGGGAGCGGCACTGAAGCTTTCTTT. Its translation is CASSPIWGSGTEAFF.

The chain couples TRBV28 to TRBJ2-2, with D possibly called TRBD1 or TRBD2 (6 bases each). This CDR3 has 16 amino acids. Per germline, CDR1 MDHEN and CDR2 SYDVKM. V gave up 3 bases and J gave up 1 base, with 12 bases separating them. CDR3: CASSFTGALNTGELFF. CDR3 nucleotide sequence: TGTGCCAGCAGTTTCACGGGGGCCCTGAACACCGGGGAGCTGTTTTTT.

This clonotype was seen many times. This sequence joins TRBV5-1 and TRBJ2-1; D gene unclear. In germline, CDR1 is SGHRS, CDR2 YFSETQ. V was clipped by 1 base and J by 6 bases, with 11 bases between them. This CDR3 spans 14 amino acids. CDR3 nucleotide sequence: TGCGCCAGCAGCTTGACGGGCGCTCCCAATGAGCAGTTCTTC. Protein sequence: CASSLTGAPNEQFF.

V and J are TRBV6-2 or TRBV6-3 and TRBJ2-1; 7 positions agree with TRBD2. The germline CDR1 and CDR2 sequences are MNHEY and SVGEGT. This CDR3 spans 12 amino acids. J was trimmed by 15 bases and V by 6 bases; bases with no gene match: 11. The CDR3 coding sequence is TGTGCCAGCAGGGGAGCGGGGCCGATTGCGTTCTTC. This sequence encodes CASRGAGPIAFF.

This clonotype has only a few counts. The chain carries TRBV20-1 and TRBJ2-3, with D possibly being TRBD1 (6 bases). V lost 3 bases, J lost 10 bases, and 26 bases lay in between. CDR3 length: 16 residues. Germline-derived CDR1 and CDR2 are DFQATT and SNEGSKA (reference sequence). The CDR3 sequence is CSASDSRSWGHMAQYF. In DNA, the CDR3 is TGCAGTGCTAGTGATAGTCGAAGCTGGGGACATATGGCGCAGTATTTT.